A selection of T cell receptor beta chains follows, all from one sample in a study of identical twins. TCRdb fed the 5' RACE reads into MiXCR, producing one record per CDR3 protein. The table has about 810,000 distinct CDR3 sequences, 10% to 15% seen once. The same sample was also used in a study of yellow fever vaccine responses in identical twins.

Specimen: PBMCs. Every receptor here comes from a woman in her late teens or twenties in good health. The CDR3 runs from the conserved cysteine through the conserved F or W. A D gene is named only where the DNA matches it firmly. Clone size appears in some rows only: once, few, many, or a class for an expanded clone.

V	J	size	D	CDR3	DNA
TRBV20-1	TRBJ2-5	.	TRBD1	CSARDSRQGPQETQYF	TGCAGTGCTAGAGATTCCCGACAGGGACCTCAGGAGACCCAGTACTTC
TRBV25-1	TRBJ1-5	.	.	CASSDWAHGGDSQPQHF	TGTGCCAGCAGTGATTGGGCACATGGAGGTGATAGTCAGCCCCAGCATTTT
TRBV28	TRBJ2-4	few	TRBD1	CASSLSGGGDIQYF	TGTGCCAGCAGTTTATCAGGGGGTGGAGACATTCAGTACTTC
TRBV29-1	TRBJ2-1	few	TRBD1	CSVEPGQTYNEQFF	TGCAGCGTTGAACCGGGACAGACTTACAATGAGCAGTTCTTC
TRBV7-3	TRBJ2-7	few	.	CASSLAGSGMGYEQYF	TGTGCCAGCAGCTTAGCCGGGAGTGGTATGGGCTACGAGCAGTACTTC
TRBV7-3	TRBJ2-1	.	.	CASSSNGAYNEQFF	TGTGCCAGCAGCTCAAATGGGGCTTACAATGAGCAGTTCTTC
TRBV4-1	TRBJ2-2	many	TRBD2	CASSRFSDSGGRNTGELFF	TGCGCCAGCTCCCGGTTCAGTGATAGCGGGGGAAGAAACACCGGGGAGCTGTTTTTT
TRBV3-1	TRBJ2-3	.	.	CASSQESKTGDTQYF	TGTGCCAGCAGCCAAGAATCAAAAACAGGGGATACGCAGTATTTT
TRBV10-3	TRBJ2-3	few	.	CAISEWETDTQYF	TGTGCCATCAGTGAGTGGGAGACAGATACGCAGTATTTT
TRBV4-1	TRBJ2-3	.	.	CASSQESSTDTQYF	TGCGCCAGCAGCCAAGAGTCCAGCACAGATACGCAGTATTTT
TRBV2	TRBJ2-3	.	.	CAATGQFTDTQYF	TGTGCCGCAACCGGACAGTTCACAGATACGCAGTATTTT
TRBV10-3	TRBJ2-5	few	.	CAAMSGVGETQYF	TGTGCCGCAATGTCTGGGGTCGGGGAGACCCAGTACTTC
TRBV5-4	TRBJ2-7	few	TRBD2	CASSFSSGGPYEQYF	TGTGCCAGCAGCTTTTCTAGCGGAGGTCCCTACGAGCAGTACTTC
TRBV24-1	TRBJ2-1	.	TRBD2	CATSDLTSGRGNEQFF	TGTGCCACCAGTGATTTGACTAGCGGGAGAGGAAATGAGCAGTTCTTC
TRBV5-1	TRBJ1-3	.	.	CASSLESFRGRGNTIYF	TGCGCCAGCAGCTTGGAGTCCTTCCGTGGGCGAGGAAACACCATATATTTT
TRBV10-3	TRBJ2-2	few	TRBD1	CAISEGTALGRGELFF	TGTGCCATCAGTGAAGGGACAGCATTGGGCCGCGGGGAGCTGTTTTTT
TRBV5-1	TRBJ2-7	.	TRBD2	CASSPGTSGRGGYEQYF	TGCGCCAGCAGCCCAGGGACTAGCGGGAGAGGAGGGTACGAGCAGTACTTC
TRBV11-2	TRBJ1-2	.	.	CASSLEQGGSYGYTF	TGTGCCAGCAGCTTGGAACAAGGGGGTAGCTATGGCTACACCTTC
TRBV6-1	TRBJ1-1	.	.	CASKGRGNTEAFF	TGTGCCAGCAAGGGGAGGGGGAACACTGAAGCTTTCTTT
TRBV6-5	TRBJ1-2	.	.	CASSYSTGWTVSFYGYTF	TGTGCCAGCAGTTACTCGACAGGTTGGACGGTGTCTTTCTATGGCTACACCTTC
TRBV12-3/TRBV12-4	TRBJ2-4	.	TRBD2	CASSLVTSGIQYF	TGTGCCAGCAGTTTAGTGACTAGCGGGATTCAGTACTTC
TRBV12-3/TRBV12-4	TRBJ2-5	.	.	CASSPHTGSSYQETQYF	TGTGCCAGCAGTCCTCATACGGGCTCGTCGTACCAAGAGACCCAGTACTTC
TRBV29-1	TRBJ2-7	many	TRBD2	CSVLPSGLAGAGYEQYF	TGCAGCGTTCTCCCTTCCGGACTAGCGGGAGCTGGATACGAGCAGTACTTC
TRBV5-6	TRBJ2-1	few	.	CASSPPPGASGYNEQFF	TGTGCCAGCAGCCCTCCGCCAGGGGCCAGCGGTTACAATGAGCAGTTCTTC
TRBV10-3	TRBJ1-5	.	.	CAISEGGGNQPQHF	TGTGCCATCAGTGAAGGGGGAGGCAATCAGCCCCAGCATTTT
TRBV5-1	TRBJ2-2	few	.	CASKIRDNANTGELFF	TGCGCCAGCAAGATTCGGGACAACGCGAACACCGGGGAGCTGTTTTTT
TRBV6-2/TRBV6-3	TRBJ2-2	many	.	CASSGWSGELFF	TGTGCCAGCTCGGGTTGGTCCGGGGAGCTGTTTTTT
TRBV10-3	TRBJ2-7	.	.	CAISEPFGEQYF	TGTGCCATCAGTGAGCCGTTCGGCGAGCAGTACTTC
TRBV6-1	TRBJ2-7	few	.	CASRPQGLGEQYF	TGTGCCAGCAGACCCCAGGGGTTGGGCGAGCAGTACTTC
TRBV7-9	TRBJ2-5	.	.	CASSIADRGYF	TGTGCCAGCAGCATAGCGGACCGGGGGTACTTC
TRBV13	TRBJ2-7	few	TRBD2	CASSSWTSGTTEQYF	TGTGCCAGCAGCTCTTGGACTAGCGGGACAACTGAGCAGTACTTC
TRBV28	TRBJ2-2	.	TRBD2	CASSISGRESGELFF	TGTGCCAGCAGCATCAGCGGGAGGGAGTCCGGGGAGCTGTTTTTT
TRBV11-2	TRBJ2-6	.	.	CASSLVTGFYSGANVLTF	TGTGCCAGCAGCTTAGTAACGGGTTTCTACTCTGGGGCCAACGTCCTGACTTTC
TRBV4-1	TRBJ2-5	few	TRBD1	CASSRIQGSPGETQYF	TGCGCCAGCAGCCGAATACAGGGGTCGCCTGGGGAGACCCAGTACTTC
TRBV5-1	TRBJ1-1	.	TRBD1	CASREITGGVDTEAFF	TGCGCCAGCAGGGAGATTACAGGGGGCGTAGACACTGAAGCTTTCTTT
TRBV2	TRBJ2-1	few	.	CASSEQSLSHNEQFF	TGTGCCAGCAGTGAACAGAGCTTATCCCACAATGAGCAGTTCTTC
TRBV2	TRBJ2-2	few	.	CASGAAGTGELFF	TGTGCCAGCGGGGCCGCGGGCACCGGGGAGCTGTTTTTT
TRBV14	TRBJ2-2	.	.	CASSQAGGWDRRTGELFF	TGTGCCAGCAGCCAAGCCGGGGGATGGGACCGGCGGACCGGGGAGCTGTTTTTT
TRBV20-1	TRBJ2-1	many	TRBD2	CSATSAGPGNEQFF	TGCAGTGCTACGTCAGCGGGGCCCGGCAATGAGCAGTTCTTC
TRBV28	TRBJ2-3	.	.	CASSEVFGTWPTDTQYF	TGTGCCAGCAGTGAGGTTTTCGGGACGTGGCCCACAGATACGCAGTATTTT
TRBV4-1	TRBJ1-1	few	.	CASRELGGGGTEAFF	TGCGCCAGCAGGGAGCTTGGGGGTGGGGGTACTGAAGCTTTCTTT
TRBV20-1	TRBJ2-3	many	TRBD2	CSAGGRTSASTDTQYF	TGCAGTGCTGGGGGGAGGACTAGCGCTAGCACAGATACGCAGTATTTT
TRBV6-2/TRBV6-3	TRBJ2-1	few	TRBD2	CASSYSNRVAGGPSSYNEQFF	TGTGCCAGCAGTTACTCGAATCGTGTGGCGGGGGGGCCGAGCTCCTACAATGAGCAGTTCTTC
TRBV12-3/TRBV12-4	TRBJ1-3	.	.	CASSLRGFNSGNTIYF	TGTGCCAGCAGTTTAAGGGGGTTCAACTCTGGAAACACCATATATTTT
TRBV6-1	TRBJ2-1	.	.	CASSEIGLAGPFNEQFF	TGTGCCAGCAGTGAAATCGGGTTAGCCGGTCCGTTCAATGAGCAGTTCTTC
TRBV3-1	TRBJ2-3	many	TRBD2	CASSPGLAGDTQYF	TGTGCCAGCAGCCCTGGACTAGCGGGCGATACGCAGTATTTT
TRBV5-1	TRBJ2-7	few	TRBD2	CASRGLAESEQYF	TGCGCCAGCAGGGGACTAGCCGAAAGCGAGCAGTACTTC
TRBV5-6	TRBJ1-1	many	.	CASSPAGGGNTEAFF	TGTGCCAGCAGCCCCGCGGGGGGCGGAAACACTGAAGCTTTCTTT